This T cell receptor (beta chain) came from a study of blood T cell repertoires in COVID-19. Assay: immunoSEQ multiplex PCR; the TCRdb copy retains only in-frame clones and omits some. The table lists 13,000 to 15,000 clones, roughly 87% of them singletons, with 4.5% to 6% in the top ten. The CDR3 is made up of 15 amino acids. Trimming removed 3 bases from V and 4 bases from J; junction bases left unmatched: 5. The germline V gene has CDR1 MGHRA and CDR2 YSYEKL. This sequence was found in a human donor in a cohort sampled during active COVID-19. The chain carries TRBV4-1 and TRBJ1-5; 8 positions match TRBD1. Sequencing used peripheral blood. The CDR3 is CASSHGTGGNQPQHF. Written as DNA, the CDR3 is TGCGCCAGCAGCCACGGAACAGGGGGTAATCAGCCCCAGCATTTT.